The T cell receptor beta chain described here comes from a study of T cell responses to AZD1222 COVID-19 vaccine. General study findings and limits: Nearly half of spike-specific TCRs reportedly target variant regions that are unmutated in the B.1.351 and B.1.1.7 variants. Spike was spanned by vaccine-associated CD4 TCRs, with dominance at 160-218 and 743-854.

Data came from immunoSEQ multiplex PCR; TCRdb stores just in-frame clones and leaves some out. The data show 150,000 to 200,000 clones, roughly 91% seen once. To note about this clone: What it binds is not known.

The CDR3 loop spans 17 amino acids. In germline, CDR1 is SGDLS, CDR2 YYNGEE. V trimming: 3 bases; J trimming: 10 bases; junction bases outside the gene matches: 13. This sequence joins TRBV9 and TRBJ2-1; TRBD2 matches at 13 bases. The receptor was isolated from an adult who received the AZD1222 COVID-19 vaccine. This specimen was peripheral blood, taken 28 days after the second AZD1222 dose. The CDR3 region has the DNA TGTGCCAGCAGCGAGAGGTTCGGGACTAGCGGGGCCGAGGAGCAGTTCTTC. Translated: CASSERFGTSGAEEQFF.